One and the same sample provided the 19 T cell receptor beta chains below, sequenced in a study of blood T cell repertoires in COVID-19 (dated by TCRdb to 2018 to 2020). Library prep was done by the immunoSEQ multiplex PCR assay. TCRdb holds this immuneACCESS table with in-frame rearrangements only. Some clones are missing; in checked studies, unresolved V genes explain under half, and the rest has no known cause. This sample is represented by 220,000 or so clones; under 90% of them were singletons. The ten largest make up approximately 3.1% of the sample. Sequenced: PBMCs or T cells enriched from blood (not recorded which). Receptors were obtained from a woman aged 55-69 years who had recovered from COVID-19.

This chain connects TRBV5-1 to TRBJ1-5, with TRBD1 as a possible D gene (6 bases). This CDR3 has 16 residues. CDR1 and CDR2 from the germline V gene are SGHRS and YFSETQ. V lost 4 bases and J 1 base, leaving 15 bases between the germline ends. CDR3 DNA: TGCGCCAGCAGCCCCCCGAAGGGGGTGAGCAATCAGCCCCAGCATTTT. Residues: CASSPPKGVSNQPQHF.

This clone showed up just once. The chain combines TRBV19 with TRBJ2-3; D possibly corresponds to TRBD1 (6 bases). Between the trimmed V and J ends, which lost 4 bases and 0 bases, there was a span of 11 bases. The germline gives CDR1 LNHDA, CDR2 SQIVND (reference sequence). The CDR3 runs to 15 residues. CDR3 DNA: TGTGCCAGTAGTAGGACAGTTGCTAGCACAGATACGCAGTATTTT. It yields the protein CASSRTVASTDTQYF. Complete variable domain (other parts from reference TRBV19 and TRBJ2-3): DGGITQSPKYLFRKEGQNVTLSCEQNLNHDAMYWYRQDPGQGLRLIYYSQIVNDFQKGDIAEGYSVSREKKESFPLTVTSAQKNPTAFYLCASSRTVASTDTQYFGPGTRLTVL.

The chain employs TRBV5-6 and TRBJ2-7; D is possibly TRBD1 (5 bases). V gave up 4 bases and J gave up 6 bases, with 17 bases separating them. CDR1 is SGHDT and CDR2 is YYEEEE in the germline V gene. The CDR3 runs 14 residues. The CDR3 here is CASSGVGVMGEQYF. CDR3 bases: TGTGCCAGCAGCGGGGTAGGGGTGATGGGCGAGCAGTACTTC.

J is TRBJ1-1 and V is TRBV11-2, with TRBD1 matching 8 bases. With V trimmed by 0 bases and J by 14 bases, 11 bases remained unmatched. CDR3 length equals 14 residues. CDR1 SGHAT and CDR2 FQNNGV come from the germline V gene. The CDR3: CASSLDLRQGARFF. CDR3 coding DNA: TGTGCCAGCAGCTTAGACTTGAGGCAGGGGGCGAGATTCTTT.

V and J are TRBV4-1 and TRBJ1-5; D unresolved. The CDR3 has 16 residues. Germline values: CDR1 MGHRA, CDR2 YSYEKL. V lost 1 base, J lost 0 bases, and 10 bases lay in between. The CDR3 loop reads CASSQVLLVSNQPQHF. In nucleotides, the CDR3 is TGCGCCAGCAGCCAAGTGTTACTGGTTAGCAATCAGCCCCAGCATTTT.

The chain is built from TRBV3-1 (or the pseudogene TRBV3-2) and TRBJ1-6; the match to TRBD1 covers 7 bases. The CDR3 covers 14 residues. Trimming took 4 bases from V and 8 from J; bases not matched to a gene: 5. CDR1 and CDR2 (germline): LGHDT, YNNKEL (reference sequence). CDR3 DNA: TGTGCCAGCAGCCTAGGGACAGTTGATTCACCCCTCCACTTT. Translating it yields CASSLGTVDSPLHF.

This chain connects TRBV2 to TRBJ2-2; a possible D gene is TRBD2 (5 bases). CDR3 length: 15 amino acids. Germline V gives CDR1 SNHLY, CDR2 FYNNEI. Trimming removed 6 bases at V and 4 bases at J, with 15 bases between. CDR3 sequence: CASSRNRDLTGELFF. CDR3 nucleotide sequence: TGTGCCAGCAGCAGAAACCGGGATCTCACCGGGGAGCTGTTTTTT.

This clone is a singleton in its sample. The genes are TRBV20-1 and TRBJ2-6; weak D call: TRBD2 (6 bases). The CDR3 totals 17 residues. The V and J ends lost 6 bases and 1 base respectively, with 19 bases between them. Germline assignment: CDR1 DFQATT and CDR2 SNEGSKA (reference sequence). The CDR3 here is CSASHQERVSGANVLTF. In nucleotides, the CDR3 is TGCAGTGCCAGTCACCAGGAGCGGGTGTCTGGGGCCAACGTCCTGACTTTC.

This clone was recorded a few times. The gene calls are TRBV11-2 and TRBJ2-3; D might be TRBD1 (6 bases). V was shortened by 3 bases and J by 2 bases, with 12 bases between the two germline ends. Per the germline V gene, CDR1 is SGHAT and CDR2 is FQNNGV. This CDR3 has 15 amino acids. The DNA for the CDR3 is TGTGCCAGCAGCTTTTTCGTGGGGGCCACAGATACGCAGTATTTT. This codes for CASSFFVGATDTQYF.

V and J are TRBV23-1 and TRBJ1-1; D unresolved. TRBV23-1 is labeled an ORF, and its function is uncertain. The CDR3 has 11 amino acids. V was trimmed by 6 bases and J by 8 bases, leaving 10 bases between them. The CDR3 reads CASSLKPEAFF. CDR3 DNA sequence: TGCGCCAGCAGCCTTAAGCCGGAAGCTTTCTTT.

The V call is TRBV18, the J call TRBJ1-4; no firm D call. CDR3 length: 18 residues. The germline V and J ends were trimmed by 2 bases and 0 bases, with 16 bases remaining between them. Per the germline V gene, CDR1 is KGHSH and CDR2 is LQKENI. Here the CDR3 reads CASSPSTQSLATNEKLFF. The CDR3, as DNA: TGTGCCAGCTCACCAAGTACTCAATCCCTTGCAACTAATGAAAAACTGTTTTTT.

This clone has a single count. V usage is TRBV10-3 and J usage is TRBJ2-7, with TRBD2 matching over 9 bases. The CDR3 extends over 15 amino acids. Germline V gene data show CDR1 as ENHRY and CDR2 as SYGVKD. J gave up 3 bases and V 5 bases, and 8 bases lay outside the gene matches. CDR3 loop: CAISFNSGGLYEQYF. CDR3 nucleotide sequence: TGTGCCATCAGTTTCAATAGCGGGGGACTCTACGAGCAGTACTTC.

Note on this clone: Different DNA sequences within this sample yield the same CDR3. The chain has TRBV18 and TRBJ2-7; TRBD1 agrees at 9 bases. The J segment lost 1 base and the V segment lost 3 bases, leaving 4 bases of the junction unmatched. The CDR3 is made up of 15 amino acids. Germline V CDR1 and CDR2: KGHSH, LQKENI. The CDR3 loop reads CASSPSGTGSYEQYF. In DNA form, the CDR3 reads TGTGCCAGCTCACCTTCCGGGACAGGGTCCTACGAGCAGTACTTC.

In DNA form, the CDR3 reads TGTGCCAGCAGCTCCAACAGGGACTCCTACAATGAGCAGTTCTTC. This translates into CASSSNRDSYNEQFF. The J gene is TRBJ2-1, the V gene TRBV7-2; perhaps TRBD1 as D (6 bases). CDR3 length: 15 amino acids. Trimming took off 4 bases at V and 0 bases at J, with 10 bases between the two ends. CDR1 SGHTA and CDR2 FQGNSA come from the germline V gene.

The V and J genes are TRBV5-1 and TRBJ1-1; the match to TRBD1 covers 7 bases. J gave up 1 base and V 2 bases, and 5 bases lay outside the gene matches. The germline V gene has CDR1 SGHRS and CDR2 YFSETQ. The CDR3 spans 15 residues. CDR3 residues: CASSLSGGRNTEAFF. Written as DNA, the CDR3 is TGCGCCAGCAGCTTATCAGGGGGAAGGAACACTGAAGCTTTCTTT.

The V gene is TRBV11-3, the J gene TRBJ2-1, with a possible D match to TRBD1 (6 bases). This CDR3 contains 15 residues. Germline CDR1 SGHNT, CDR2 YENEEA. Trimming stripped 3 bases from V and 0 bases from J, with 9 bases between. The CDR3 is CASSFGTHSYNEQFF. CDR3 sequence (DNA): TGTGCCAGCAGCTTCGGGACACACTCCTACAATGAGCAGTTCTTC.

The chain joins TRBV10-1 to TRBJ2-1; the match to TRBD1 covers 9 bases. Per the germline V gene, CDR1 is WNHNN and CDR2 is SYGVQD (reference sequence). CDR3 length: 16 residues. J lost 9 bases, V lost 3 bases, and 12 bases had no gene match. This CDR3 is CASSDLDRGALSEQFF. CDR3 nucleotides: TGCGCCAGCAGTGATCTGGACAGGGGCGCCTTATCTGAGCAGTTCTTC.

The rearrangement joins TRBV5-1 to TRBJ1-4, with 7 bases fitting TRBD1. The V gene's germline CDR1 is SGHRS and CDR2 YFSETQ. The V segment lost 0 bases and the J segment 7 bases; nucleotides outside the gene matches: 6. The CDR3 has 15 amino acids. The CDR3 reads CASSLDGQDIEKLFF. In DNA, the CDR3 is TGCGCCAGCAGCTTGGACGGACAGGATATTGAAAAACTGTTTTTT.

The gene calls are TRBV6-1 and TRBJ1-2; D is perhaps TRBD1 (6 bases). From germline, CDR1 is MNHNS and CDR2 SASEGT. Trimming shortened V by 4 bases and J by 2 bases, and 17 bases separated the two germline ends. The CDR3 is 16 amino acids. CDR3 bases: TGTGCCAGCAGTGCCCATGGTAACCAGGGGAACTATGGCTACACCTTC. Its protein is CASSAHGNQGNYGYTF.